This TCR beta chain was sequenced during a study of identifying expanded T cells in peripheral blood. Whole-study results and caveats: Over approximately two and four weeks, about 15 and 19 clones changed, versus approximately 1.2 between replicates.

Collection occurred without any documented infections or immune events in donors. This clone occurred a few times. Its specificity is unknown. Sequencing used immunoSEQ multiplex PCR; TCRdb keeps in-frame clones, though not all of them. The sample lists about 81,000 clones, about four fifths occurring once. Trimming removed 10 bases at V and 0 bases at J, with 4 bases between. Germline V gene data show CDR1 as LNHDA and CDR2 as SQIVND (reference sequence). There are 11 residues in the CDR3. This clonotype was obtained from a person aged 18 to 75 in good health. What was sequenced was blood. This rearrangement joins TRBV19 to TRBJ1-3, with D unclear. CDR3 DNA: TGTGCCACGAACTCTGGAAACACCATATATTTT. It yields the protein CATNSGNTIYF.